A selection of T cell receptor beta chains follows, all from one sample in a study of OX40 agonist ivuxolimab in advanced cancers. The method was immunoSEQ multiplex PCR; TCRdb's version includes in-frame clones alone and lacks a portion of them. This table has around 60,000 clones, more than 80% appearing once. The sequenced sample was CD4+ or CD8+ T cells sorted from blood, obtained in a trial of the OX40 agonist ivuxolimab. The receptors shown here come from an adult with an advanced solid tumor such as melanoma, head and neck, liver or kidney cancer. Both conserved end residues are part of each CDR3. The D gene is left open where the match is weak. Some rows mark clone size as missing; the rest say once, few, many or name a class of expanded clone.

d_call	v_call	j_call	clone_size	cdr3_nt	cdr3_aa
NA	TRBV2	TRBJ1-2	NA	TGTGCCAGCCAGGACCGTAACTATGGCTACACCTTC	CASQDRNYGYTF
TRBD2	TRBV4-1	TRBJ2-7	NA	TGCGCCAGCAGCCACGGACTAGCCTACGAGCAGTACTTC	CASSHGLAYEQYF
TRBD2	TRBV5-1	TRBJ2-1	NA	TGCGCCAGCAGCTTGGGACTAGCGGGAGGCAATGAGCAGTTCTTC	CASSLGLAGGNEQFF
NA	TRBV20-1	TRBJ2-2	once	TGCAGTGCTAGATCCACCGGGGAGCTGTTTTTT	CSARSTGELFF
TRBD2	TRBV10-3	TRBJ2-1	NA	TGTGCCATCAGTGGAGCGGGAGGGACTAGGAATGAGCAGTTCTTC	CAISGAGGTRNEQFF
NA	TRBV5-1	TRBJ2-4	NA	TGCGCCAGCAGCTTGCAAAACATTCAGTACTTC	CASSLQNIQYF
TRBD2	TRBV2	TRBJ2-5	NA	TGTGCCAGCAGTGTTGGGGCTAGCGGGCCGATGGGAGAGACCCAGTACTTC	CASSVGASGPMGETQYF
NA	TRBV5-8	TRBJ2-3	few	TGTGCCAGCAGCTTGCTATCGGGGGCGCGAGCAGATACGCAGTATTTT	CASSLLSGARADTQYF
NA	TRBV7-9	TRBJ1-2	NA	TGTGCCAGCAGCCCCCCCGGGGGCGGCTATGGCTACACCTTC	CASSPPGGGYGYTF
TRBD2	TRBV5-6	TRBJ2-3	NA	TGTGCCAGCAGCTTGGAGCCGACTAGCGGGAGCACAGATACGCAGTATTTT	CASSLEPTSGSTDTQYF
TRBD1	TRBV12-5	TRBJ2-5	NA	TGTGCTAGTGCCCGCCGACAGGGAGAAGAGACCCAGTACTTC	CASARRQGEETQYF
TRBD2	TRBV6-6	TRBJ2-4	NA	TGTGCCAGCAGTTACGGGGAGGGCCGAAACATTCAGTACTTC	CASSYGEGRNIQYF
NA	TRBV27	TRBJ1-1	once	TGTGCCAGCAGTCTCTCGACCCAGATGAACACTGAAGCTTTCTTT	CASSLSTQMNTEAFF
TRBD1	TRBV6-1	TRBJ2-7	once	TGTGCCAGCAGTTACGCGACAGGGGAGCTCTTC	CASSYATGELF
NA	TRBV7-3	TRBJ1-1	NA	TGTGCCAGCAGCTTAACGGGGGACACTGAAGCTTTCTTT	CASSLTGDTEAFF
NA	TRBV18	TRBJ1-1	once	TGTGCCAGCTCACCGTTGGCCGGGACCTTCGACACTGAAGCTTTCTTT	CASSPLAGTFDTEAFF
NA	TRBV5-1	TRBJ2-7	once	TGCGCCAGCAGACCCGACAGCATCTCTTTATCCTACGAGCAGTACTTC	CASRPDSISLSYEQYF
TRBD2	TRBV29-1	TRBJ2-3	NA	TGCAGCGACTTCTCGGGGGGGCACACAGATACGCAGTATTTT	CSDFSGGHTDTQYF
NA	TRBV7-3	TRBJ2-2	NA	TGTGCCAGCAGCCCGAACACCGGGGAGCTGTTTTTT	CASSPNTGELFF
NA	TRBV7-2	TRBJ2-5	NA	TGTGCCAGCAGCTTAGTGCGGGGGCGAGAGACCCAGTACTTC	CASSLVRGRETQYF
TRBD2	TRBV19	TRBJ2-7	NA	TGTGCCAGTAGAATCGGGACTAGCGGCTCCTACGAGCAGTACTTC	CASRIGTSGSYEQYF
NA	TRBV18	TRBJ1-1	NA	TGTGCCAGCTCCCAAATTGGGACCACTGAAGCTTTCTTT	CASSQIGTTEAFF
TRBD2	TRBV4-2	TRBJ2-7	NA	TGTGCCAGCAGCCGGACTAGCGGGGATTACGAGCAGTACTTC	CASSRTSGDYEQYF
NA	TRBV4-3	TRBJ1-5	NA	TGCGCCAGCAGCCAAGACTTTAGGGGTGATCAGCCCCAGCATTTT	CASSQDFRGDQPQHF
NA	TRBV6-1	TRBJ2-3	NA	TGTGCCAGCAGTGAAGCCCGGACTCTCGGAGATACGCAGTATTTT	CASSEARTLGDTQYF
NA	TRBV5-1	TRBJ2-3	NA	TGCGCCAGCAGCTTGGGTAGCGGAGATGACCCTGCGCAGTATTTT	CASSLGSGDDPAQYF
NA	TRBV11-3	TRBJ1-2	NA	TGTGCCAGCAGCTTAGATGGTGGGGTTTACTATGGCTACACCTTC	CASSLDGGVYYGYTF
TRBD1	TRBV7-9	TRBJ2-7	NA	TGTGCCAGCAGCTACATGCCGGGACAGGGGATCCCCTACGAGCAGTACTTC	CASSYMPGQGIPYEQYF
NA	TRBV9	TRBJ2-3	few	TGTGCCAGCAGCACTACTACCACAGATACGCAGTATTTT	CASSTTTTDTQYF
NA	TRBV5-4	TRBJ1-5	NA	TGTGCCAGCAGCTTGGCCCTAAATCAGCCCCAGCATTTT	CASSLALNQPQHF
TRBD1	TRBV5-5	TRBJ1-2	NA	TGTGCCAGCAGGCCGACAGGGGGCCCCTATGGCTACACCTTC	CASRPTGGPYGYTF
TRBD1	TRBV7-3	TRBJ1-2	NA	TGTGCCAGCAGCTTGCGACAGGGGGTTGGCTACACCTTC	CASSLRQGVGYTF
TRBD1	TRBV19	TRBJ1-3	NA	TGTGCCAGCTCCAGGGGGAAGCTGTCTGGAAACACCATATATTTT	CASSRGKLSGNTIYF
NA	TRBV5-5	TRBJ1-4	NA	TGTGCCAGCAGCTTGGTGGGTCGGACCTTTAATGAAAAACTGTTTTTT	CASSLVGRTFNEKLFF
TRBD2	TRBV2	TRBJ2-7	NA	TGTGCCAGCAGTTCCCAAGGACTAGCGGATACCTACGAGCAGTACTTC	CASSSQGLADTYEQYF
TRBD2	TRBV6-1	TRBJ2-5	NA	TGTGCCAGCACTGGACTAGCGGGGGAGACCCAGTACTTC	CASTGLAGETQYF
TRBD1	TRBV7-9	TRBJ2-7	NA	TGTGCCAGCAGCCTTAGCTGGGGACAGGGGGACGAGCAGTACTTC	CASSLSWGQGDEQYF
NA	TRBV4-1	TRBJ1-5	NA	TGCGCCAGCAGCCAAGGTCCGGCGACCGGCCATCAGCCCCAGCATTTT	CASSQGPATGHQPQHF
TRBD2	TRBV7-2	TRBJ2-1	NA	TGTGCCAGCAGCTTAGGTTGGGGGGAGGGCCGGTCCGAGCAGTTCTTC	CASSLGWGEGRSEQFF
TRBD1	TRBV7-2	TRBJ2-7	NA	TGTGCCAGCAGCCCCGTCGTCGGACAGGGGGCCAACGAGCAGTACTTC	CASSPVVGQGANEQYF